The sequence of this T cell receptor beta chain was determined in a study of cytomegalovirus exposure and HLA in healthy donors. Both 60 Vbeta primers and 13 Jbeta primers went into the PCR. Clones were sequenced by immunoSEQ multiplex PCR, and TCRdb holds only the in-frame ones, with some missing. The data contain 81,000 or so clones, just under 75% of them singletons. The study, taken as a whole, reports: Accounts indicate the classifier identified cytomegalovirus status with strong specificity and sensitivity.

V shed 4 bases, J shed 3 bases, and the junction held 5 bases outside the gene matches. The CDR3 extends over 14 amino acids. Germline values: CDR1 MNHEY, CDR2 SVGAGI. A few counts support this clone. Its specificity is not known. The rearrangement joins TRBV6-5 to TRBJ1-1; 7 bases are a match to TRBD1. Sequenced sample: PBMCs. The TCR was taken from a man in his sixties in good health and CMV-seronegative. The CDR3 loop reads CASSSRGSDTEAFF. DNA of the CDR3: TGTGCCAGCAGTTCCAGGGGGTCGGACACTGAAGCTTTCTTT.